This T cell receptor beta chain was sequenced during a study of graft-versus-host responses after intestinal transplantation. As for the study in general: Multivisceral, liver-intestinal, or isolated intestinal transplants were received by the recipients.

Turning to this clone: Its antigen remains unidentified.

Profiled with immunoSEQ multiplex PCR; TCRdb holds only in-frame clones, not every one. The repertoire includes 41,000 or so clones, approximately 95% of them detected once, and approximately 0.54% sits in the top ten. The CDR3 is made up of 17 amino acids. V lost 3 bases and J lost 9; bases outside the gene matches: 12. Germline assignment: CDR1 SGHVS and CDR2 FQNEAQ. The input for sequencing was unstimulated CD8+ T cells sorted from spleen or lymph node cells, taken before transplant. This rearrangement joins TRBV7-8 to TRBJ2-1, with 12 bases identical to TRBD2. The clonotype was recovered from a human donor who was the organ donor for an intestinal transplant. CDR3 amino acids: CASSLASGGAGIFEQFF. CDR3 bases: TGTGCCAGCAGCTTGGCTAGCGGGGGGGCCGGGATCTTTGAGCAGTTCTTC.